The 20 T cell receptor beta chains below come from one sample, sequenced in a study of cytomegalovirus exposure and HLA in healthy donors. The PCR had 60 Vbeta and 13 Jbeta primers. Some clones are missing from TCRdb's copy, which holds only in-frame ones; the method was immunoSEQ multiplex PCR. The sample holds about 150,000 clones, around 80% seen once. Sequenced material: PBMCs. The receptors derive from a man aged 35-49 years in good health and CMV-seronegative.

The chain has TRBV4-1 and TRBJ2-7; a possible D gene is TRBD1 (6 bases). Looked up from germline, CDR1 is MGHRA and CDR2 is YSYEKL. V was cut by 3 bases and J by 4 bases, with 10 bases left in between. The CDR3 extends over 13 amino acids. The CDR3 DNA reads as TGCGCCAGCAGCCACCGGCAGGGGTACGAGCAGTACTTC. It codes for CASSHRQGYEQYF.

The chain has TRBV15 and TRBJ1-6; D is uncertain. This CDR3 is built from 14 residues. The V end lost 3 bases, the J end lost 9 bases, and 12 bases lay between the germline ends. The germline V gene has CDR1 LNHNV and CDR2 YYDKDF (reference sequence). The CDR3 DNA reads as TGTGCCACCAGCAGCCGGGAGTCAGGTTCACCCCTCCACTTT. Amino acid sequence: CATSSRESGSPLHF.

V usage is TRBV30 and J usage is TRBJ2-5, with D perhaps matching TRBD2 (6 bases). Trimming removed 2 bases from V and 5 bases from J, with 9 bases in between. The CDR3 is 12 residues long. Germline loops: CDR1 GTSNPN, CDR2 SVGIG (reference sequence). The CDR3 region is CAWSSGVETQYF. The CDR3 DNA is TGTGCCTGGAGTTCGGGGGTGGAGACCCAGTACTTC.

The CDR3 sequence is CASRSGTGGTGELFF. The DNA for the CDR3 is TGTGCCAGCAGATCCGGGACAGGGGGCACCGGGGAGCTGTTTTTT. The rearrangement links TRBV28 to TRBJ2-2, with 11 bases identical to TRBD1. Trimming removed 6 bases from V and 4 bases from J; junction bases left unmatched: 4. Germline V gives CDR1 MDHEN, CDR2 SYDVKM. This CDR3 has 15 amino acids.

This clone was observed a single time. V and J are TRBV11-1 and TRBJ2-3; TRBD1 matches at 8 bases. The CDR3 consists of 14 residues. The V gene end was trimmed by 5 bases and the J gene end by 4 bases; junction bases not matched to a gene: 5. Germline V CDR1 and CDR2: SGHAT, FQDESV (reference sequence). The CDR3, as DNA: TGTGCCAGCAGCCATCGGACAGGGTCAGATACGCAGTATTTT. Encoded protein: CASSHRTGSDTQYF. Full variable domain (remainder filled in from reference TRBV11-1 and TRBJ2-3): EAEVAQSPRYKITEKSQAVAFWCDPISGHATLYWYRQILGQGPELLVQFQDESVVDDSQLPKDRFSAERLKGVDSTLKIQPAELGDSAMYLCASSHRTGSDTQYFGPGTRLTVL.

The chain carries TRBV10-1 and TRBJ2-3, with 8 bases lining up with TRBD1. This CDR3 is 16 amino acids long. Germline V gives CDR1 WNHNN, CDR2 SYGVQD (reference sequence). The ends lost 0 bases at V and 1 base at J; junction bases unmatched: 3. As DNA, the CDR3 is TGCGCCAGCAGTGAGTCGACGACAGGGGGCACAGATACGCAGTATTTT. Translating it yields CASSESTTGGTDTQYF.

The J gene is TRBJ2-3, the V gene TRBV5-4, with 8 bases identical to TRBD2. CDR3 length equals 15 residues. Losses at the gene ends were 9 bases for V and 0 bases for J; bases not matched to a gene: 9. CDR1 SGHNT and CDR2 YYREEE come from the germline V gene (reference sequence). CDR3 protein: CATRDGRVSTDTQYF. The CDR3, as DNA: TGTGCCACCCGTGACGGGAGGGTTAGCACAGATACGCAGTATTTT.

The chain is built from TRBV18 and TRBJ2-2; 8 nucleotides line up with TRBD1. The CDR3 loop spans 18 amino acids. V lost 3 bases, J lost 4 bases, and 13 bases stayed unmatched. The germline CDR1 and CDR2 sequences are KGHSH and LQKENI. The CDR3 DNA is TGTGCCAGCTCACCCCAGACAGGGGATAGCGGAGCCACCGGGGAGCTGTTTTTT. Translating gives CASSPQTGDSGATGELFF.

The chain joins TRBV7-6 to TRBJ2-6; 8 bases are shared with TRBD2. Germline V gene sequence: CDR1 SGHVS, CDR2 FNYEAQ. The V gene end was trimmed by 4 bases and the J gene end by 2 bases; junction bases not matched to a gene: 4. The CDR3 consists of 16 residues. The CDR3 region is CASSSGGFAGANVLTF. The DNA of the CDR3 is TGTGCCAGCAGCTCGGGGGGGTTTGCTGGGGCCAACGTCCTGACTTTC.

Written as DNA, the CDR3 is TGCGCCAGCAGCCAAGCAGTAGAGGTTTTGGGGCGCCTCTACGAGCAGTACTTC. Translating gives CASSQAVEVLGRLYEQYF. This chain uses TRBV4-1 with TRBJ2-7; D may be TRBD1 (5 bases). The CDR3 consists of 18 residues. Per the germline V gene, CDR1 is MGHRA and CDR2 is YSYEKL. The V and J ends lost 1 base and 3 bases respectively, with 22 bases between them.

The chain has TRBV21-1 and TRBJ2-3; the table's D gene call, TRBD1, was not cross checked with the DNA. TRBV21-1 is labeled a pseudogene. This CDR3 comprises 18 residues. The DNA of the CDR3 is TGTGCCAGCAGCGCCGAAAGTGGGGATGCAGGGGGCGCAGATACGCAGTATTTT. As protein: CASSAESGDAGGADTQYF.

The chain has TRBV5-4 and TRBJ2-5; maybe TRBD1 (6 bases). The DNA matches TRBJ2-7 better at its end, which makes the J call doubtful. Looked up from germline, CDR1 is SGHNT and CDR2 is YYREEE (reference sequence). This CDR3 spans 15 amino acids. The CDR3 region is CASSLGQGISYEQYF. CDR3 DNA: TGTGCCAGCAGCTTGGGGCAGGGGATCTCCTACGAGCAGTACTTC.

This clone was seen more than once but under ten times. The chain combines TRBV4-1 with TRBJ1-4; D unresolved. The CDR3 has 15 amino acids. V lost 5 bases to trimming and J lost 6 bases, with 16 bases between them. The germline V gene has CDR1 MGHRA and CDR2 YSYEKL. CDR3 amino acids: CASSFYALSDEKLFF. The DNA of the CDR3 is TGCGCCAGCAGCTTCTACGCGCTATCGGATGAAAAACTGTTTTTT.

The V gene is TRBV6-1, the J gene TRBJ1-2, with a tentative D call TRBD1 (5 bases). V was clipped by 6 bases and J by 6 bases, with 11 bases between them. This CDR3 contains 12 residues. Germline CDR1 MNHNS, CDR2 SASEGT. In DNA, the CDR3 is TGTGCCAGCAGGGGGCGGAGGGATGGCTACACCTTC. Encoded protein: CASRGRRDGYTF.

This chain uses TRBV27 with TRBJ2-3; 7 positions match TRBD2. The CDR3 is 17 amino acids. From germline, CDR1 is MNHEY and CDR2 SMNVEV (reference sequence). With V trimmed by 5 bases and J by 5 bases, 16 bases remained unmatched. This CDR3 reads CASSTRLAPEPRDTQYF. The CDR3 region has the DNA TGTGCCAGCAGTACAAGACTAGCCCCAGAGCCTAGAGATACGCAGTATTTT.

This clone was found once. The V and J genes are TRBV27 and TRBJ2-7; 8 bases fit TRBD1. V lost 6 bases to trimming and J lost 6 bases; unmatched junction nucleotides: 10. This CDR3 contains 14 residues. CDR1 is MNHEY and CDR2 is SMNVEV in the germline V gene (reference sequence). The CDR3 region is CASRPLRGLGEQYF. The CDR3, as DNA: TGTGCCAGCAGGCCTCTCAGGGGGCTAGGCGAGCAGTACTTC.

V gene TRBV5-4 combines with J gene TRBJ1-2; D may be TRBD1 (5 bases). V lost 6 bases and J lost 2, with 8 bases in between. The CDR3 covers 12 residues. Per germline, CDR1 SGHNT and CDR2 YYREEE (reference sequence). CDR3 sequence: CASNTGNYGYTF. In DNA, the CDR3 is TGTGCCAGCAATACAGGAAACTATGGCTACACCTTC.

The chain joins TRBV5-4 to TRBJ2-2, with a tentative D call TRBD1 (6 bases). Looked up from germline, CDR1 is SGHNT and CDR2 is YYREEE (reference sequence). This CDR3 region has 14 residues. Trimming left V 4 bases short and J 4 bases short, with 11 bases between. CDR3 DNA sequence: TGTGCCAGCAGCACAGGGACCGGCACCGGGGAGCTGTTTTTT. Translated: CASSTGTGTGELFF.

The CDR3 DNA reads TGTGCCAGCAGCTTACTAGCGGGAGGGTCAGATACGCAGTATTTT. It translates to CASSLLAGGSDTQYF. This chain connects TRBV7-9 to TRBJ2-3; 12 nucleotides match TRBD2. Trimming took 2 bases from V and 4 from J; bases not matched to a gene: 1. The CDR3 length is 15 residues. Germline loops: CDR1 SEHNR, CDR2 FQNEAQ (reference sequence).

The CDR3 coding sequence is TGTGCCAGCAGGGCCGGGAGCAATCAGCCCCAGCATTTT. It yields the protein CASRAGSNQPQHF. The chain uses TRBV6-6 and TRBJ1-5; D is unclear. CDR3 length equals 13 residues. Per germline, CDR1 MNHNY and CDR2 SVGAGI (reference sequence). V was shortened by 6 bases and J by 1 base, with 7 bases between the two germline ends.